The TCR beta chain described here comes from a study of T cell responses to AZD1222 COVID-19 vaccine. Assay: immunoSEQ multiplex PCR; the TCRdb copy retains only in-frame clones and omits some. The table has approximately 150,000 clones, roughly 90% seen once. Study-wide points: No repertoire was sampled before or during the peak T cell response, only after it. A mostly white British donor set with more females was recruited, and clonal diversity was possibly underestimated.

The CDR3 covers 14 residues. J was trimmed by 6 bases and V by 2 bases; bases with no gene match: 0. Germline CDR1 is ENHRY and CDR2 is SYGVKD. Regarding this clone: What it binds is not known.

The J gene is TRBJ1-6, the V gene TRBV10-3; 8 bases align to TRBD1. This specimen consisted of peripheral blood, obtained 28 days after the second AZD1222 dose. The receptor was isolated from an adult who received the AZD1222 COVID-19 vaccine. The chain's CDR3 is CAISEDRGNSPLHF. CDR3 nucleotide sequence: TGTGCCATCAGTGAGGACAGGGGTAATTCACCCCTCCACTTT.